Following are 21 T cell receptor beta chains from one sample sequenced in a study of blood T cell repertoires in COVID-19. Measured with immunoSEQ multiplex PCR; TCRdb has only the in-frame clones, and not every one. The table shows roughly 500,000 clones, with more than 75% occurring only once. Sequencing input: PBMCs or T cells enriched from blood (not recorded which). The source of these receptors is a middle-aged woman who had recovered from COVID-19.

This chain uses TRBV6-5 with TRBJ1-3; unclear D gene. The CDR3 contains 14 residues. Germline loops: CDR1 MNHEY, CDR2 SVGAGI. V was clipped by 6 bases and J by 0 bases, with 9 bases between them. The DNA of the CDR3 is TGTGCCAGCAGACCACAGAGCTCTGGAAACACCATATATTTT. This sequence encodes CASRPQSSGNTIYF.

This chain joins TRBV5-1 and TRBJ2-7; 7 bases are shared with TRBD2. V lost 1 base and J lost 1; bases outside the gene matches: 8. There are 16 residues in the CDR3. Germline CDR1 is SGHRS and CDR2 is YFSETQ. The CDR3: CASSLSPGLESYEQYF. The CDR3, as DNA: TGCGCCAGCAGCTTGAGCCCCGGACTAGAATCCTACGAGCAGTACTTC.

The chain recombines TRBV14 with TRBJ1-1; 7 nucleotides match TRBD1. The CDR3 is 12 amino acids. Germline V gives CDR1 SGHDN, CDR2 FVKESK. Unmatched junction bases numbered 7, after V lost 4 bases and J lost 11 bases. This chain's CDR3 is CASSRDRVRAFF. Written as DNA, the CDR3 is TGTGCCAGCAGCCGAGACAGGGTTCGGGCTTTCTTT.

This clone turned up a few times. The chain combines TRBV10-3 with TRBJ2-7, with TRBD1 as a possible D gene (5 bases). The CDR3 loop spans 15 amino acids. Germline CDR1 and CDR2: ENHRY and SYGVKD. V dropped 8 bases and J dropped 0 bases, with 17 bases sitting between them. CDR3 residues: CAIAGQGGLSYEQYF. As DNA, the CDR3 is TGTGCCATCGCCGGGCAGGGCGGCCTCTCCTACGAGCAGTACTTC.

The rearrangement links TRBV10-1 to TRBJ2-1; D might be TRBD2 (5 bases). The germline V gene has CDR1 WNHNN and CDR2 SYGVQD (reference sequence). V lost 11 bases, J lost 4 bases, and 21 bases lay in between. The CDR3 is 15 residues long. The CDR3 region is CARDPRAEVYNEQFF. CDR3 sequence (DNA): TGCGCCCGCGACCCGAGAGCGGAGGTATACAATGAGCAGTTCTTC.

V usage is TRBV7-2 and J usage is TRBJ2-1; D perhaps matches TRBD2 (5 bases). V lost 3 bases, J lost 3 bases, and 9 bases lay in between. The CDR3 runs to 14 residues. Germline CDR1 and CDR2: SGHTA and FQGNSA. The CDR3 nucleotides read TGTGCCAGCAGCTTTCAAGCGGTCTACAATGAGCAGTTCTTC. It codes for CASSFQAVYNEQFF. Combining the CDR3 with reference TRBV7-2 and TRBJ2-1 gives the whole variable domain GAGVSQSPSNKVTEKGKDVELRCDPISGHTALYWYRQSLGQGLEFLIYFQGNSAPDKSGLPSDRFSAERTGGSVSTLTIQRTQQEDSAVYLCASSFQAVYNEQFFGPGTRLTVL.

The chain couples TRBV18 to TRBJ2-1, with 8 bases identical to TRBD2. The length of the CDR3 is 17 residues. Germline V CDR1 and CDR2: KGHSH, LQKENI. Germline trimming cut 3 bases from V and 0 bases from J; bases unmatched to any gene: 7. This chain's CDR3 is CASSPIVLAVSYNEQFF. In DNA form, the CDR3 reads TGTGCCAGCTCACCCATCGTACTAGCGGTCTCCTACAATGAGCAGTTCTTC.

This rearrangement joins TRBV3-1 (or the pseudogene TRBV3-2) to TRBJ1-3, with 10 positions matching TRBD1. The CDR3 is 15 amino acids. Germline trimming cut 2 bases from V and 6 bases from J; bases unmatched to any gene: 4. The germline V gene has CDR1 LGHDT and CDR2 YNNKEL (reference sequence). CDR3 region: CASSQWDRGANTIYF. For the CDR3, the DNA is TGTGCCAGCAGCCAATGGGACAGGGGAGCAAACACCATATATTTT.

This chain links TRBV3-1 (or the pseudogene TRBV3-2) with TRBJ2-7; D call uncertain. V was trimmed by 6 bases and J by 0 bases, leaving 9 bases between them. Germline values: CDR1 LGHDT, CDR2 YNNKEL (reference sequence). The CDR3 is 13 residues long. The CDR3 here is CASRSQSSYEQYF. The CDR3 DNA sequence: TGTGCCAGCAGGAGTCAAAGCTCCTACGAGCAGTACTTC.

The chain recombines TRBV18 with TRBJ1-1; D is unclear. The CDR3 is 12 residues long. V was pared by 5 bases and J by 8 bases, with 12 bases between. Germline CDR1 reads KGHSH; CDR2 reads LQKENI. CDR3 sequence: CASSNSGSEAFF. Written as DNA, the CDR3 is TGTGCCAGCTCAAATTCGGGGTCCGAAGCTTTCTTT. Using reference TRBV18 and TRBJ1-1 for the parts outside the CDR3, the full variable domain is NAGVMQNPRHLVRRRGQEARLRCSPMKGHSHVYWYRQLPEEGLKFMVYLQKENIIDESGMPKERFSAEFPKEGPSILRIQQVVRGDSAAYFCASSNSGSEAFFGQGTRLTVV.

V gene TRBV24-1 combines with J gene TRBJ2-3; TRBD2 matches 11 bases. Germline loops: CDR1 KGHDR, CDR2 SFDVKD. The CDR3 has 16 residues. J lost 5 bases, V lost 3 bases, and 6 bases had no gene match. The CDR3 coding sequence is TGTGCCACCAGTGATAGTAGCGGGAGGGCAGTAGATACGCAGTATTTT. It translates to CATSDSSGRAVDTQYF.

The rearrangement joins TRBV19 to TRBJ2-7; 11 nucleotides align to TRBD2. The CDR3 sequence is 14 residues long. V gave up 5 bases and J gave up 3 bases; unmatched junction bases: 3. Germline assignment: CDR1 LNHDA and CDR2 SQIVND (reference sequence). Here the CDR3 reads CASSSGLAVYEQYF. The DNA of the CDR3 is TGTGCCAGTAGTTCGGGACTAGCGGTCTACGAGCAGTACTTC.

This clone was seen only once. The chain has TRBV11-2 and TRBJ2-2, with a tentative D call TRBD1 (6 bases). V was trimmed by 3 bases and J by 0 bases, leaving 8 bases between them. Germline-derived CDR1 and CDR2 are SGHAT and FQNNGV. The length of the CDR3 is 15 residues. CDR3 region: CASSLSGANTGELFF. The CDR3 DNA is TGTGCCAGCAGCTTGTCAGGGGCGAACACCGGGGAGCTGTTTTTT.

This clone appeared once. The chain uses TRBV19 and TRBJ2-2, with 11 bases identical to TRBD2. Germline assignment: CDR1 LNHDA and CDR2 SQIVND (reference sequence). V trimming: 4 bases; J trimming: 4 bases; junction bases outside the gene matches: 11. The CDR3 runs to 18 residues. The CDR3 is CASSTTLAGGLSTGELFF. CDR3 in DNA: TGTGCCAGTAGTACCACCTTAGCGGGAGGGCTTTCCACCGGGGAGCTGTTTTTT.

The rearrangement uses TRBV7-8 and TRBJ2-7; D is perhaps TRBD1 (7 bases). Trimming stripped 5 bases from V and 4 bases from J, with 24 bases between. CDR1 is SGHVS, CDR2 FQNEAQ, per germline. This CDR3 region has 17 residues. In nucleotides, the CDR3 is TGTGCCAGCAGCCGTAGATTAGGGGGCCTGGGGAGGTACGAGCAGTACTTC. Encoded protein: CASSRRLGGLGRYEQYF.

The V and J genes are TRBV7-8 and TRBJ2-3, with TRBD2 identical over 9 bases. The V gene end was trimmed by 8 bases and the J gene end by 1 base; junction bases not matched to a gene: 4. The CDR3 totals 14 residues. Per germline, CDR1 SGHVS and CDR2 FQNEAQ. The CDR3 coding sequence is TGTGCCAGCGAAATAGCGGGGGGCACAGATACGCAGTATTTT. Residues: CASEIAGGTDTQYF.

J is TRBJ2-7 and V is TRBV10-3; 8 bases align to TRBD1. This CDR3 has 14 residues. With 4 bases clipped from V and 2 bases from J, the junction kept 4 bases outside the gene matches. CDR1 and CDR2 (germline): ENHRY, SYGVKD. The CDR3 DNA reads as TGTGCCATCAGTGCATCGACAGGGGCCTACGAGCAGTACTTC. This codes for CAISASTGAYEQYF.

The genes are TRBV3-1 (or the pseudogene TRBV3-2) and TRBJ1-3, with 7 bases fitting TRBD1. The CDR3 spans 17 residues. The V segment lost 1 base and the J segment 0 bases; nucleotides outside the gene matches: 6. Germline V lookup: CDR1 LGHDT, CDR2 YNNKEL (reference sequence). CDR3 loop: CASSQVQTGVSGNTIYF. CDR3 DNA sequence: TGTGCCAGCAGCCAAGTTCAAACAGGGGTCTCTGGAAACACCATATATTTT.

The chain links TRBV7-2 to TRBJ1-2; 7 bases are shared with TRBD1. Germline V gives CDR1 SGHTA, CDR2 FQGNSA. The CDR3 contains 15 residues. J was trimmed by 3 bases and V by 4 bases; bases with no gene match: 8. In DNA form, the CDR3 reads TGTGCCAGCAGCTCCCGAGGGGGCAAAGACTATGGCTACACCTTC. It encodes CASSSRGGKDYGYTF.

The V call is TRBV6-5, the J call TRBJ1-2; weak D call: TRBD1 (5 bases). The germline V gene has CDR1 MNHEY and CDR2 SVGAGI. Trimming removed 5 bases at V and 5 bases at J, with 18 bases between. CDR3 size: 15 residues. CDR3 DNA: TGTGCCAGCAGTCCCACGGGGGAATCCGGATATGGCTACACCTTC. Translated, it gives CASSPTGESGYGYTF.

V usage is TRBV7-8 and J usage is TRBJ1-1; TRBD1 might be the D (6 bases). In germline, CDR1 is SGHVS, CDR2 FQNEAQ. Trimming removed 0 bases from V and 6 bases from J, with 17 bases in between. The CDR3 loop spans 16 amino acids. CDR3 sequence: CASSLALGQGLSEAFF. The CDR3 region has the DNA TGTGCCAGCAGCTTAGCCCTGGGCCAGGGGCTTTCTGAAGCTTTCTTT. Drawing the rest from reference TRBV7-8 and TRBJ1-1, the complete variable domain is GAGVSQSPRYKVAKRGQDVALRCDPISGHVSLFWYQQALGQGPEFLTYFQNEAQLDKSGLPSDRFFAERPEGSVSTLKIQRTQQEDSAVYLCASSLALGQGLSEAFFGQGTRLTVV.